One T cell receptor beta chain is described in this entry. Its antigen is undetermined. The CDR3 extends over 15 amino acids. V lost 6 bases and J 4 bases, leaving 13 bases between the germline ends. Germline V gene data show CDR1 as MNHEY and CDR2 as SVGAGI. This record belongs to a study of cytotoxic CD8 clonotypes in ibrutinib-treated CLL. Study-wide results and limits: Clonality was elevated at ibrutinib response and had returned toward baseline at progression.

Measured with immunoSEQ multiplex PCR; TCRdb has only the in-frame clones, and not every one. The sample carries some 200,000 clones, approximately 75% recorded once. This material consisted of PBMCs, taken after 12 months of ibrutinib treatment. The TCR was taken from a human donor with chronic lymphocytic leukemia. This chain joins TRBV6-5 and TRBJ2-6, with D unclear. The CDR3 DNA is TGTGCCAGCAGGTACACTCAGACAGGGGCCAACGTCCTGACTTTC. Translating it yields CASRYTQTGANVLTF.